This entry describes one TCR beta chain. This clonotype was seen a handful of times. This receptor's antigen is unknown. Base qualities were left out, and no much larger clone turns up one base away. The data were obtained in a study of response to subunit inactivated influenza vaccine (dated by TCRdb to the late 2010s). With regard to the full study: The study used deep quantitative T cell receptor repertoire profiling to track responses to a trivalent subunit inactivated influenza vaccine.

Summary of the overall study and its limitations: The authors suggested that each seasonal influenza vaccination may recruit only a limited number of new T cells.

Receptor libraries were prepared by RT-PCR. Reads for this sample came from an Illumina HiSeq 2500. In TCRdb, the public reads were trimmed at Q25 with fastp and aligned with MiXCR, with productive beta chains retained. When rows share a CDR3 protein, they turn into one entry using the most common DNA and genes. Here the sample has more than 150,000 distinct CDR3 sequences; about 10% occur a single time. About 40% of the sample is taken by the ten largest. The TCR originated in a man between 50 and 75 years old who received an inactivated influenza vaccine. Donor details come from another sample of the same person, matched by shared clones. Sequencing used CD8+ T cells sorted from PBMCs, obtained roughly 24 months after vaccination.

The nucleotide sequence reads TGCAGTGCTAGAGATGAATCCCAGAATGAGCAGTTCTTC. It translates as CSARDESQNEQFF. The sequence is built from TRBV20-1 and TRBJ2-1, with no confident D gene call. Trimming takes 0 bases from V and 7 bases from J, and the germline ends sit 10 bases apart. Spanning cysteine to phenylalanine, the CDR3 consists of 13 amino acids. Only the CDR3 part of the read is kept: 39 bases, read in frame from the first base. CDR1 and CDR2 are read off the germline V gene (reference sequence) as DFQATT and SNEGSKA.